The present entry profiles one T cell receptor (beta chain) with its context. This entry is derived from a study of OX40 agonist ivuxolimab in advanced cancers. On the study more broadly: Three patients got partial responses; one had hepatocellular carcinoma and two had cutaneous melanoma.

The assay was immunoSEQ multiplex PCR, and TCRdb's table has in-frame clones only and misses some. The sample shows over 80,000 clones, about 90% of them seen only once. The CDR3 sequence is 15 residues long. Germline loops: CDR1 MNHEY, CDR2 SMNVEV (reference sequence). Trimming removed 3 bases from V and 5 bases from J; junction bases left unmatched: 3. The V and J genes are TRBV27 and TRBJ2-2; the match to TRBD2 covers 10 bases. The sequencing used CD4+ or CD8+ T cells sorted from blood, collected in a trial of the OX40 agonist ivuxolimab. The sequence derives from an adult with an advanced solid tumor such as melanoma, head and neck, liver or kidney cancer. The CDR3 loop is CASSFELAGTGELFF. CDR3 nucleotide sequence: TGTGCCAGCAGTTTTGAACTAGCGGGAACCGGGGAGCTGTTTTTT.